The clone carrying this T cell receptor beta chain is a singleton in its sample. The antigen remains unidentified. Sequencing of TCR beta was undertaken in CD8+ and CD4+ T cells derived from blood. With random hexamers, reverse transcription was performed on about 0.5 to 1 ug of RNA. Coverage of TCR beta CDR3 amplification by immunoSEQ multiplex PCR extended to 54 Vbeta and 13 Jbeta. TCRdb re-derived calls from the immunoSEQ multiplex PCR reads in MiXCR, one entry per CDR3 protein. This sample has about 140,000 distinct CDR3 sequences, with about 94% found just once. This sample stems from a study of CD8 T cells in Susac syndrome. The study's findings and limits: Regarding the TCR sequencing and HLA analysis, the study admitted that a relatively small number of individuals were involved.

The sequence came from a human donor in good health. Sequences were obtained from CD8+ T cells from PBMCs.

The chain's CDR3 is CASSVKGLEETQYF. The CDR3 bases are TGTGCCAGCAGCGTCAAAGGACTTGAAGAGACCCAGTACTTC. The V gene is TRBV9, the J gene TRBJ2-5, with D possibly TRBD2 on 5 matching bases. Per the germline V gene, CDR1 is SGDLS and CDR2 is YYNGEE. Trimming pared 2 bases from V and 3 bases from J, leaving 11 bases between. This CDR3 comprises 14 residues.